This section outlines one TCR beta chain sequence together with its context. This sample is part of a study of technical replicates of blood from a handful of donors. The CDR3 contains 15 residues. J gave up 6 bases and V 4 bases, and 8 bases lay outside the gene matches. Germline V CDR1 and CDR2: SGHRS, YFSETQ. Repertoires were generated with immunoSEQ multiplex PCR, while TCRdb's copy carries only in-frame clones and drops some. Counted here are about 88,000 clones, roughly 92% occurring once; the ten biggest clones make up about 0.24%. The rearrangement uses TRBV5-1 and TRBJ2-1, with 9 bases that match TRBD1. This TCR came from a human donor in good health. The sample comprised T cells isolated from PBMCs. The CDR3 here is CASSAPGQGSNEQFF. The CDR3 region has the DNA TGCGCCAGCAGCGCACCGGGACAGGGATCCAATGAGCAGTTCTTC.